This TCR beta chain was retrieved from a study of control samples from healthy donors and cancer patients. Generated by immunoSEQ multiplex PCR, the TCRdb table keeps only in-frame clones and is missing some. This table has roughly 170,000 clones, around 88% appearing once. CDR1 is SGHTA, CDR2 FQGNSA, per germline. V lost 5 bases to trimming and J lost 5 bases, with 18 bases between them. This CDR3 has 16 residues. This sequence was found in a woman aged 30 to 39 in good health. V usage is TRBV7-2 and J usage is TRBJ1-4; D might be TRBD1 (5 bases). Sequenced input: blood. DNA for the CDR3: TGTGCCAGCAGCCCGCATCCTGTCAGGGCCAATGAAAAACTGTTTTTT. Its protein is CASSPHPVRANEKLFF.